This entry is about one T cell receptor beta chain. There are a few counts of this clone. What this receptor recognizes is not known. The input lacks base qualities; no much larger clone sits a single base away. Genomic DNA was extracted from sorted cells for sequencing of the TCRbeta CDR3 region. TCRbeta CDR3 regions were sequenced using the immunoSEQ Assay. The immuneACCESS repertoire file appears here via TCRdb, limited to in-frame rearrangements. These files lack a portion of the clones; in checked studies, under half of the deficit traces to unresolved V genes, and the cause of the others is not known. The sample records roughly 90,000 clones, roughly nine tenths of which are singletons. Roughly 8.7% of the sample is taken by the ten largest. Patients with a history of autoimmune disease or receiving systemic immunosuppression were excluded from the trial. Peripheral blood for TCR sequencing was drawn from every dose cohort at baseline, at cycle 4 day 1 and at cycle 7 day 1. The samples were drawn from a first-in-human, open-label, multicenter phase I dose-escalation trial of ivuxolimab. Adults with locally advanced or metastatic melanoma, renal cell, hepatocellular, or head and neck squamous cell carcinoma were enrolled in the trial. Before TCR sequencing, CD4+ and CD8+ T cells were separately sorted from peripheral blood.

CDR1 and CDR2, looked up from the germline V gene (reference sequence), are SEHNR and FQNEAQ. The CDR3 numbers 18 residues from cysteine through phenylalanine. Only CDR3 DNA remains: 54 bases, in frame from the first base. The trim is 5 bases for V and 1 base for J, with a gap of 23 bases between the germline ends. The data originate from a study of OX40 agonist ivuxolimab in advanced cancers. Study-level background: Ivuxolimab was a fully human IgG2 agonistic monoclonal antibody targeting the costimulatory receptor OX40 (CD134). Intravenous ivuxolimab was administered to patients every 2 weeks at six dose levels: 0.01, 0.1, 0.3, 1.5, 3 and 10 mg/kg. Among the roughly 50 dose-escalation patients, around 20 had hepatocellular carcinoma, roughly 15 melanoma, 9 renal cell carcinoma and 9 head and neck cancer. In the dose-escalation cohort, 70% to 85% of patients were male, and the mean age was roughly 56 years with a range of roughly 23 to 90. Patients were allowed to have had prior anti-PD-1, anti-PD-L1 or anti-CTLA-4 therapy, and approximately 41% of the dose-escalation patients had previously received checkpoint inhibitors. Three dose-escalation patients achieved partial responses, one with hepatocellular carcinoma and two with cutaneous melanoma. Peripheral TCRbeta sequencing was intended to test whether TCR sequence diversity was altered and clonal T-cell expansion was caused by ivuxolimab. The paper describes the monotherapy dose-escalation part (N = 52 patients) of the phase I trial of ivuxolimab. Results and caveats for the whole study, not just this receptor: In partial responders in the 0.1-3.0 mg/kg groups, normalized peripheral clonal expansion was found to be among the lowest, especially among CD8+ T cells. The antigen specificity of the clonally expanded peripheral T cells was not determined. After ivuxolimab, expanded clones were on average more numerous among CD8+ T cells than among CD4+ T cells. Low levels of normalized T-cell clonal expansion were also seen in some patients who did not respond. At doses from 0.1 to 3.0 mg/kg, clonal expansion was seen in both CD4+ and CD8+ blood T cells between baseline and week 6.

The V and J segments used are TRBV7-9 and TRBJ1-1; the D gene is possibly TRBD1, with 6 bases matching. The receptor's source is an adult with an advanced solid tumor such as melanoma, head and neck, liver or kidney cancer. Here the sequenced sample was CD4+ or CD8+ T cells sorted from blood, taken in a trial of the OX40 agonist ivuxolimab. The CDR3 corresponds to CASSRTDRPGVRNTEAFF. In nucleotides, the sequence is TGTGCCAGCAGCCGTACGGATAGGCCAGGGGTCCGGAACACTGAAGCTTTCTTT.